These 15 T cell receptor beta chains were all obtained from the same sample, sequenced in a study of cytomegalovirus exposure and HLA in healthy donors. The method was immunoSEQ multiplex PCR; TCRdb's version includes in-frame clones alone and lacks a portion of them. The data contain some 130,000 clones, approximately 82% of them singletons. Material for sequencing was PBMCs. The receptors come from a man between 25 and 39 years old in good health and CMV-seropositive.

The genes are TRBV4-2 and TRBJ2-5; TRBD2 matches 9 bases. V lost 4 bases and J lost 5; bases outside the gene matches: 8. The CDR3 length is 15 residues. Per germline, CDR1 LGHNA and CDR2 YNFKEQ. The CDR3 sequence is CASSPVGAGGETQYF. In DNA, the CDR3 is TGTGCCAGCAGCCCGGTTGGTGCGGGGGGGGAGACCCAGTACTTC.

V gene TRBV27 combines with J gene TRBJ2-2; 9 bases are a match to TRBD2. CDR3 length: 15 residues. Per the germline V gene, CDR1 is MNHEY and CDR2 is SMNVEV (reference sequence). With 6 bases clipped from V and 6 bases from J, the junction kept 8 bases outside the gene matches. CDR3 in amino acids: CASSPGTSRAGELFF. The CDR3 DNA reads as TGTGCCAGCAGCCCCGGGACTAGCCGGGCCGGGGAGCTGTTTTTT.

Notes on this clone: One junction end disagrees with the germline gene, perhaps due to a read error. The genes are TRBV5-6 and TRBJ1-2; possibly TRBD1 for D (6 bases). There are 12 residues in the CDR3. CDR1 SGHDT and CDR2 YYEEEE come from the germline V gene. In nucleotides, the CDR3 is TGTGCCAGCAGCTTGACCGGGACACCCGGTCCCTTC. Residues: CASSLTGTPGPF.

This clone was found a few times. The CDR3 nucleotides are TGTGCCAGCAGCCCAGGGACAGCCAGCCAAGAGACCCAGTACTTC. Protein product: CASSPGTASQETQYF. The chain has TRBV5-5 and TRBJ2-5; TRBD1 agrees at 7 bases. Trimming removed 4 bases from V and 1 base from J; junction bases left unmatched: 7. The CDR3 covers 15 residues. Germline V gene sequence: CDR1 SGHKS, CDR2 YYEKEE (reference sequence).

V gene TRBV29-1 combines with J gene TRBJ1-2; no definite D call. The germline V gene encodes CDR1 SQVTM and CDR2 ANQGSEA. V was shortened by 6 bases and J by 1 base, with 9 bases between the two germline ends. The CDR3 spans 12 residues. The CDR3 DNA reads TGCAGCGTCGTCTCGTTTAACTATGGCTACACCTTC. The encoded protein is CSVVSFNYGYTF.

The chain carries TRBV4-2 and TRBJ2-4; possible D gene TRBD2, 5 bases. Trimming pared 2 bases from V and 13 bases from J, leaving 15 bases between. The CDR3 has 13 amino acids. The germline gives CDR1 LGHNA, CDR2 YNFKEQ. This CDR3 is CASSQYSLGEQYF. The CDR3 DNA is TGTGCCAGCAGCCAATACTCCCTCGGGGAACAGTACTTC.

The count of this clone is one. V and J are TRBV9 and TRBJ2-2, with 11 bases that match TRBD2. The germline V gene has CDR1 SGDLS and CDR2 YYNGEE. The V gene end was trimmed by 0 bases and the J gene end by 5 bases; junction bases not matched to a gene: 12. The CDR3 contains 19 residues. The CDR3 DNA sequence: TGTGCCAGCAGCGTAGCCCTGACTAGCGGGGCCCTGGGGACCGGGGAGCTGTTTTTT. As protein: CASSVALTSGALGTGELFF.

J is TRBJ2-7 and V is TRBV7-2, with TRBD1 identical over 7 bases. V was pared by 5 bases and J by 2 bases, with 9 bases of the junction left unmatched. CDR1 is SGHTA and CDR2 is FQGNSA in the germline V gene. The CDR3 spans 15 residues. CDR3 amino acids: CASSVDREKAYEQYF. In nucleotides, the CDR3 is TGTGCCAGCAGCGTAGACAGGGAGAAAGCCTACGAGCAGTACTTC.

The rearrangement uses TRBV10-2 and TRBJ2-3, with 7 bases matching TRBD2. The CDR3 loop spans 13 amino acids. V was pared by 7 bases and J by 3 bases, with 4 bases of the junction left unmatched. Germline CDR1 reads WSHSY; CDR2 reads SAAADI. The CDR3 DNA reads as TGCGCCAGCAACCCCGGGGGGACAGATACGCAGTATTTT. Translation: CASNPGGTDTQYF.

This sequence joins TRBV5-5 and TRBJ1-2, with 8 bases lining up with TRBD1. Germline V gives CDR1 SGHKS, CDR2 YYEKEE (reference sequence). The CDR3 loop spans 14 amino acids. Trimming cost V 5 bases and J 4 bases; bases outside gene matches: 7. The CDR3 protein is CASSRQGQGYGYTF. The CDR3 DNA follows: TGTGCCAGCAGTAGACAGGGGCAGGGCTATGGCTACACCTTC.

The chain carries TRBV25-1 and TRBJ2-5; 12 positions match TRBD1. This CDR3 has 15 amino acids. J lost 6 bases, V lost 5 bases, and 7 bases had no gene match. Germline V CDR1 and CDR2: MGHDK, SYGVNS. The CDR3 loop is CASSRDRGQEKTQYF. As DNA, the CDR3 is TGTGCCAGCAGTAGGGACAGGGGGCAGGAGAAGACCCAGTACTTC. Looking up the rest from reference TRBV25-1 and TRBJ2-5 gives the full variable domain: EADIYQTPRYLVIGTGKKITLECSQTMGHDKMYWYQQDPGMELHLIHYSYGVNSTEKGDLSSESTVSRIRTEHFPLTLESARPSHTSQYLCASSRDRGQEKTQYFGPGTRLLVL.

J is TRBJ2-1 and V is TRBV5-1, with 7 nucleotides matching TRBD1. This CDR3 is built from 16 residues. The V segment lost 6 bases and the J segment 9 bases; nucleotides outside the gene matches: 18. Germline V gene data show CDR1 as SGHRS and CDR2 as YFSETQ. CDR3 coding DNA: TGCGCCAGCACTGAGGGGGCTAGGCTAGAATTGGGTGAGCAGTTCTTC. Residues: CASTEGARLELGEQFF.

In this sample, this clone turned up once. CDR3 sequence: CAGSTGTYEQYF. CDR3 DNA: TGTGCCGGGAGTACAGGGACCTACGAGCAGTACTTC. The V and J genes are TRBV6-1 and TRBJ2-7; the D gene is possibly TRBD1 (6 bases). Germline loops: CDR1 MNHNS, CDR2 SASEGT. CDR3 length equals 12 residues. Trimming took off 11 bases at V and 2 bases at J, with 13 bases between the two ends.

The chain carries TRBV7-2 and TRBJ2-7, with TRBD1 identical over 9 bases. CDR3 length equals 15 residues. Unmatched junction bases numbered 8, after V lost 4 bases and J lost 4 bases. From germline, CDR1 is SGHTA and CDR2 FQGNSA. In DNA form, the CDR3 reads TGTGCCAGCAGCTCACCCGACAGGGGGTGGTACGAGCAGTACTTC. This gives the protein CASSSPDRGWYEQYF.

The chain couples TRBV5-1 to TRBJ2-6; 8 nucleotides align to TRBD1. The germline CDR1 and CDR2 sequences are SGHRS and YFSETQ. The ends lost 0 bases at V and 0 bases at J; junction bases unmatched: 5. The CDR3 is 18 residues long. The CDR3 here is CASSLGGTGSSGANVLTF. As DNA, the CDR3 is TGCGCCAGCAGCTTGGGGGGGACAGGTAGCTCTGGGGCCAACGTCCTGACTTTC.